The 10 T cell receptor beta chains given below trace back to one sample, sequenced in a study of Ad26.COV2.S vaccination and SARS-CoV-2 variants. TCRdb keeps only in-frame clones here, not all; method: immunoSEQ multiplex PCR. The sample shows 410,000 or so clones, roughly 90% of them seen only once. Documented treatment: roughly 18 received Ad26.COV2.S at low or high dose, single or two shots; several received placebo; per-sample allocation not given. Vaccine and placebo recipients were sampled on day 63 after the first injection. This specimen was peripheral blood, taken in a trial of Ad26.COV2.S vaccine versus placebo. These receptors originate from a person between 18 and 59 years old who received the Ad26.COV2.S COVID-19 vaccine or a placebo.

The genes are TRBV9 and TRBJ2-3; 11 nucleotides agree with TRBD2. CDR1 and CDR2 (germline): SGDLS, YYNGEE. Trimming cost V 3 bases and J 5 bases; bases outside gene matches: 11. The CDR3 loop spans 17 amino acids. This CDR3 is CASSAGLLAGVRDTQYF. The CDR3 DNA sequence: TGTGCCAGCAGCGCAGGGTTACTAGCGGGGGTTCGAGATACGCAGTATTTT.

This chain uses TRBV19 with TRBJ2-7, with a tentative D call TRBD1 (5 bases). Trimming removed 9 bases at V and 4 bases at J, with 16 bases between. CDR1 is LNHDA, CDR2 SQIVND, per germline (reference sequence). This CDR3 has 13 amino acids. The CDR3 DNA follows: TGTGCCAGCGGAGCCCCTTCAGGGTACGAGCAGTACTTC. Translation: CASGAPSGYEQYF.

This chain connects TRBV27 to TRBJ2-3; 7 bases fit TRBD1. Trimming at V came to 6 bases and at J to 7 bases, leaving 1 base not matched to a gene. The CDR3 contains 11 residues. Looked up from germline, CDR1 is MNHEY and CDR2 is SMNVEV (reference sequence). Here the CDR3 DNA reads TGTGCCAGCAGACAGGGGTATACGCAGTATTTT. This gives the protein CASRQGYTQYF.

This clone was recorded only once. The genes are TRBV7-2 and TRBJ2-3; 7 nucleotides match TRBD2. CDR1 is SGHTA and CDR2 is FQGNSA in the germline V gene. The CDR3 has 15 amino acids. The V gene end was trimmed by 3 bases and the J gene end by 2 bases; junction bases not matched to a gene: 5. CDR3 in amino acids: CASSFAGDPTDTQYF. The DNA of the CDR3 is TGTGCCAGCAGCTTCGCGGGGGACCCCACAGATACGCAGTATTTT.

V is TRBV27 and J is TRBJ2-5; D perhaps matches TRBD1 (5 bases). The V gene lost 7 bases and the J gene lost 7 bases, with 10 bases spanning the gap. This CDR3 has 11 amino acids. Germline V gives CDR1 MNHEY, CDR2 SMNVEV (reference sequence). The CDR3 nucleotides are TGTGCCAGCAAGGACACCGGGACCCAGTACTTC. Its protein product is CASKDTGTQYF.

Only one count was recorded for this clone. The chain carries TRBV4-3 and TRBJ1-2, with 8 bases aligning to TRBD1. Germline CDR1 is LGHNA and CDR2 is YSLEER. The CDR3 is 14 amino acids. V trimming: 3 bases; J trimming: 5 bases; junction bases outside the gene matches: 5. The CDR3 loop reads CASSQADRGYGYTF. CDR3 sequence (DNA): TGCGCCAGCAGCCAGGCCGACAGGGGTTATGGCTACACCTTC.

The CDR3 sequence: CASSPQDKGGEQYF. The CDR3 DNA is TGTGCCAGCTCACCCCAGGACAAAGGGGGCGAGCAGTACTTC. The chain is built from TRBV18 and TRBJ2-7; a possible D gene is TRBD1 (6 bases). Germline V lookup: CDR1 KGHSH, CDR2 LQKENI. This CDR3 region has 14 residues. The V end lost 3 bases, the J end lost 6 bases, and 15 bases lay between the germline ends.

The rearrangement uses TRBV9 and TRBJ2-7, with 7 bases fitting TRBD1. The germline gives CDR1 SGDLS, CDR2 YYNGEE. V dropped 3 bases and J dropped 0; count of bases not matched to a gene: 6. This CDR3 has 15 amino acids. CDR3 amino acids: CASSAEGQDSYEQYF. Here the CDR3 DNA reads TGTGCCAGCAGCGCGGAAGGACAGGACTCCTACGAGCAGTACTTC.

This chain joins TRBV24-1 and TRBJ2-4, with unresolved D. The CDR3 length is 19 residues. V was pared by 4 bases and J by 0 bases, with 21 bases between. CDR1 is KGHDR, CDR2 SFDVKD, per germline. CDR3 sequence reads: CATSERMGKRVVAKNIQYF. The CDR3 bases are TGTGCCACCAGTGAAAGAATGGGGAAAAGGGTAGTAGCCAAAAACATTCAGTACTTC.

The chain joins TRBV6-2 or TRBV6-3 to TRBJ1-5, with D possibly TRBD1 on 5 matching bases. The CDR3 covers 15 residues. Germline V CDR1 and CDR2: MNHEY, SVGEGT. Trimming shortened V by 0 bases and J by 3 bases, and 9 bases separated the two germline ends. The CDR3 region has the DNA TGTGCCAGCAGTTACTCCAGGGCAGTCAATCAGCCCCAGCATTTT. Translated: CASSYSRAVNQPQHF.